In this sample, the clone carrying this T cell receptor beta chain turned up many times. Antigen: not known. V was pared by 5 bases and J by 6 bases, with 6 bases of the junction left unmatched. Germline assignment: CDR1 SGHVS and CDR2 FNYEAQ. The length of the CDR3 is 15 residues. This entry comes from a study of T cell repertoires in cytomegalovirus infection. In the study overall: It was the public TCR beta signatures that indicated both CMV infection and matching HLA type. Notes on the study in general: Public TCR beta family frequency separated CMV-and-HLA carriers, including in an independent cohort. Predominance within the ex vivo response was attributable to HLA-C-restricted CMV-specific TCR beta clonotypes.

Each CDR3 protein gets one entry after TCRdb re-called the reads with MiXCR. The data show approximately 400,000 distinct CDR3 sequences, approximately 31% seen once. The V call is TRBV7-6, the J call TRBJ2-1; the match to TRBD1 covers 11 bases. Sequenced sample: PBMCs. The clonotype was recovered from a human donor in good health (CMV status not recorded). Some clones in this sample may be carry-over from other donors' samples. CDR3 DNA sequence: TGTGCCAGCAGCGATCCTGGGACAGGGGGCAATGAGCAGTTCTTC. It is translated as CASSDPGTGGNEQFF.